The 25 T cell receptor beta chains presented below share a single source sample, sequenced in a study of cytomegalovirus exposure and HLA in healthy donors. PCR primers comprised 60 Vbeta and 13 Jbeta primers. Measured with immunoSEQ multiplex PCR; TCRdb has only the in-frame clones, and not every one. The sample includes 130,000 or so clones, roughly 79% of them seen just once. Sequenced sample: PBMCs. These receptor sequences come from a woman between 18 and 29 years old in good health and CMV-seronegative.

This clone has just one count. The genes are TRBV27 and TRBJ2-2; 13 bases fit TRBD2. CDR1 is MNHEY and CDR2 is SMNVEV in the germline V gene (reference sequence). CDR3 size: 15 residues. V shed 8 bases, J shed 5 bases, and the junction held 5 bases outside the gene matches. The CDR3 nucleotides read TGTGCCAGCTCGCGGACTAGCGGGAGTACCGGGGAGCTGTTTTTT. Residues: CASSRTSGSTGELFF.

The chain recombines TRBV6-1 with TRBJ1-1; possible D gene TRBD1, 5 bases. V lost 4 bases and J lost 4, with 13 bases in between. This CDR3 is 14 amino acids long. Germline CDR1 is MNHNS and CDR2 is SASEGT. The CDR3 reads CASSGAGEFTEAFF. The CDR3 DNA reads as TGTGCCAGCAGTGGGGCGGGGGAATTCACTGAAGCTTTCTTT.

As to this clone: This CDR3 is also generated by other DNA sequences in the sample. Here the CDR3 reads CASSIQDSSYEQYF. The CDR3 nucleotides are TGTGCCAGTAGTATCCAGGATAGCTCCTACGAGCAGTACTTC. The chain is built from TRBV19 and TRBJ2-7, with D unclear. CDR1 is LNHDA, CDR2 SQIVND, per germline (reference sequence). Trimming shortened V by 3 bases and J by 0 bases, and 9 bases separated the two germline ends. The CDR3 is 14 amino acids.

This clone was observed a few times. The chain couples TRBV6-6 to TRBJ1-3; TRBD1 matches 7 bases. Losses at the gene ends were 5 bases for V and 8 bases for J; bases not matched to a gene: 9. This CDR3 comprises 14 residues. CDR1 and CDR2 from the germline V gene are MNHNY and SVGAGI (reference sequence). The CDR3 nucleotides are TGTGCCAGCAGTACACAGGGGTTGGGAGACACCATATATTTT. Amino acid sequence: CASSTQGLGDTIYF.

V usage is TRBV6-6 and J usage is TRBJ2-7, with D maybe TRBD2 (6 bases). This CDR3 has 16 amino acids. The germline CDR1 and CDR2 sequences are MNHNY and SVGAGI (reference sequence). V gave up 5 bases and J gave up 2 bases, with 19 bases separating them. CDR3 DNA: TGTGCCAGCAGTACAACCCGGGACTCCACCCCCTACGAGCAGTACTTC. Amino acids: CASSTTRDSTPYEQYF.

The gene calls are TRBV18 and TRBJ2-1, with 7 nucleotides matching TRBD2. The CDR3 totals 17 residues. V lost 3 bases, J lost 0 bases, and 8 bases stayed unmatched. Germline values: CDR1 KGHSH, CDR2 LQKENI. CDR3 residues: CASSPSGRVSSYNEQFF. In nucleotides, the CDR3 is TGTGCCAGCTCACCTAGCGGGCGGGTGAGCTCCTACAATGAGCAGTTCTTC.

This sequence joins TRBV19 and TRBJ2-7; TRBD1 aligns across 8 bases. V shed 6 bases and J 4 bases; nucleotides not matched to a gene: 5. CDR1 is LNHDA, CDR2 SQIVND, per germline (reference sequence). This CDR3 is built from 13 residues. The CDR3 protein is CASSVQGAYEQYF. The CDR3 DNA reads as TGTGCCAGTAGCGTGCAGGGGGCGTACGAGCAGTACTTC.

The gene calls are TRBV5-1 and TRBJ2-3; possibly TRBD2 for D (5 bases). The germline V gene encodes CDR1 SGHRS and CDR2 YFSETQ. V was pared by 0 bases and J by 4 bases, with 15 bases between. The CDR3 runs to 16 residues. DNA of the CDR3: TGCGCCAGCAGCTTGGCCTCCGGGAAGGGCGCAGATACGCAGTATTTT. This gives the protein CASSLASGKGADTQYF.

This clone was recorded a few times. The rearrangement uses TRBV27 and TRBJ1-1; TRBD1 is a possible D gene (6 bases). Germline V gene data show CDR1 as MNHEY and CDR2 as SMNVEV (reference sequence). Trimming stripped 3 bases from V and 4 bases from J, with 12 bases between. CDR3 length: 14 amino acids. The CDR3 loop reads CASSLGRRGTEAFF. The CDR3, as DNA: TGTGCCAGCAGTTTGGGCCGCAGGGGCACTGAAGCTTTCTTT.

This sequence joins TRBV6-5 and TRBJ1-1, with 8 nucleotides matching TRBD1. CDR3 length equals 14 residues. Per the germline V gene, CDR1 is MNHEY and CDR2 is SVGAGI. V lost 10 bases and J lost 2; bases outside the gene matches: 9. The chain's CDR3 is CATVYGTGNTEAFF. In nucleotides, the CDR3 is TGTGCCACCGTTTATGGGACAGGAAACACTGAAGCTTTCTTT.

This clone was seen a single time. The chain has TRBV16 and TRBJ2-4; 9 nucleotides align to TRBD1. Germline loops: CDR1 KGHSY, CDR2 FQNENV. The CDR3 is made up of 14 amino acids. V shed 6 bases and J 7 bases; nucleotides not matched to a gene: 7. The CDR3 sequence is CASSLRDRDNIQYF. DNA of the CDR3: TGTGCCAGCAGTCTCCGGGACAGGGATAACATTCAGTACTTC.

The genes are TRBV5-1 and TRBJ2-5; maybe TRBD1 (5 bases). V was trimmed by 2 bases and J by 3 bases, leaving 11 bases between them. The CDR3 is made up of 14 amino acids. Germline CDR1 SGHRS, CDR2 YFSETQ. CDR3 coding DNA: TGCGCCAGCAGCTTAACAGGCATTGAAGAGACCCAGTACTTC. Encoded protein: CASSLTGIEETQYF.

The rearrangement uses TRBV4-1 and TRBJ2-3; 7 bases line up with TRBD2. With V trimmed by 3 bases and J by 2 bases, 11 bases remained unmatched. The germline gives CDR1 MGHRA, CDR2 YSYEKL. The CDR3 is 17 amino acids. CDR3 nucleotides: TGCGCCAGCAGCCACCTGACGAGCGGGGTAAACACAGATACGCAGTATTTT. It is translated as CASSHLTSGVNTDTQYF.

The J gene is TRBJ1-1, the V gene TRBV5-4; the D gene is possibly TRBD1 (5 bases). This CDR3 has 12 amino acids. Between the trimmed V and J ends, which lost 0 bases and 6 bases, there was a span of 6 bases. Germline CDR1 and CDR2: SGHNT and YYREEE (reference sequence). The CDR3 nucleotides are TGTGCCAGCAGCTTGGAAGGGGCTGAAGCTTTCTTT. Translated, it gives CASSLEGAEAFF.

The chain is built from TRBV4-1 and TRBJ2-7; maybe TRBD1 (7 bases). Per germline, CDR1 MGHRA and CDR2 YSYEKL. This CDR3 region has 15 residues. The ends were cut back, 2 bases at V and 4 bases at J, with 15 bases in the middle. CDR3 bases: TGCGCCAGCAGCCAACCCCAGGGGGGCCCTTACGAGCAGTACTTC. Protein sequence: CASSQPQGGPYEQYF.

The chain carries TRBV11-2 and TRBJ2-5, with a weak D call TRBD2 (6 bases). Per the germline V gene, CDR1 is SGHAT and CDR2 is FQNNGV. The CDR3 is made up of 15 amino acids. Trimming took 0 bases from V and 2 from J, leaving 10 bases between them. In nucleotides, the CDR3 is TGTGCCAGCAGCTTAGATTGGGCGGGGCAAGAGACCCAGTACTTC. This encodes CASSLDWAGQETQYF.

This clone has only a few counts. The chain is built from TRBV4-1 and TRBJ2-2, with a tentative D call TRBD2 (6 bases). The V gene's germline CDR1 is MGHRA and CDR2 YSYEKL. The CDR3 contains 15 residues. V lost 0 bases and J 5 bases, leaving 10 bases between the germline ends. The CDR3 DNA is TGCGCCAGCAGCCAAGAGGGGAGGCTAACCGGGGAGCTGTTTTTT. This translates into CASSQEGRLTGELFF.

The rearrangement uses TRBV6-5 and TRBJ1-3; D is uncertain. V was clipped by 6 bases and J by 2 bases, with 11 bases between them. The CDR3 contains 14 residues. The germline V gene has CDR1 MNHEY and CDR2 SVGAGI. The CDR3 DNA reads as TGTGCCAGCAGACAATATAGCCCTGGAAACACCATATATTTT. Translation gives CASRQYSPGNTIYF.

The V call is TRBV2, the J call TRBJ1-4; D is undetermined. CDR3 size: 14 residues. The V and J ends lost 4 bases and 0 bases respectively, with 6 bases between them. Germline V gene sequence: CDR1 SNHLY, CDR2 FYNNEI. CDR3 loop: CASSAFATNEKLFF. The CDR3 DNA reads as TGTGCCAGCAGTGCCTTTGCAACTAATGAAAAACTGTTTTTT.

The CDR3 is CASSYSWLAGVYEQYF. The CDR3 nucleotides read TGTGCCAGCAGTTACTCCTGGCTAGCGGGAGTTTACGAGCAGTACTTC. The chain carries TRBV6-5 and TRBJ2-7, with 10 bases aligning to TRBD2. The CDR3 contains 16 residues. The germline gives CDR1 MNHEY, CDR2 SVGAGI. The V and J ends lost 0 bases and 4 bases, in that order; junction bases with no gene match: 6.

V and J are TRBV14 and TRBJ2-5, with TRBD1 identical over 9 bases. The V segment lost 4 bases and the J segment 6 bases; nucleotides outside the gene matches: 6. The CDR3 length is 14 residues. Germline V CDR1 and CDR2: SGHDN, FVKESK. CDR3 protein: CASSRTDRGKTQYF. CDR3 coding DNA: TGTGCCAGCAGCCGAACCGACAGGGGGAAGACCCAGTACTTC. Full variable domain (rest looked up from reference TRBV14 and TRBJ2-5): EAGVTQFPSHSVIEKGQTVTLRCDPISGHDNLYWYRRVMGKEIKFLLHFVKESKQDESGMPNNRFLAERTGGTYSTLKVQPAELEDSGVYFCASSRTDRGKTQYFGPGTRLLVL.

CDR3 loop: CASSQPGLAAPKSSYNEQFF. The CDR3 bases are TGTGCCAGCAGCCAACCGGGACTAGCGGCCCCCAAGAGCTCCTACAATGAGCAGTTCTTC. The chain uses TRBV13 and TRBJ2-1; 11 nucleotides match TRBD2. The CDR3 covers 20 residues. CDR1 is PRHDT and CDR2 is FYEKMQ in the germline V gene (reference sequence). V shed 5 bases, J shed 0 bases, and the junction held 15 bases outside the gene matches.

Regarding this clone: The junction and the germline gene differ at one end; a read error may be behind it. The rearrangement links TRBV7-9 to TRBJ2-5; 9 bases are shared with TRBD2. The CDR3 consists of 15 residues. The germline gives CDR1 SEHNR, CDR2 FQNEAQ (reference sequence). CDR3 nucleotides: TGTTCCAGCAGCTTCTACCCGCGGGAGGGCGGGACCCAGTACTTC. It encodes CSSSFYPREGGTQYF.

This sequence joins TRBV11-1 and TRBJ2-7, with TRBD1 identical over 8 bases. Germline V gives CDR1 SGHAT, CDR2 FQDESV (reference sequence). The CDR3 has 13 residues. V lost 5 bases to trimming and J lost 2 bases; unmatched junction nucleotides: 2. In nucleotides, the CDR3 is TGTGCCAGCAGCCCAGGGGGCCCCTACGAGCAGTACTTC. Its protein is CASSPGGPYEQYF.

In DNA form, the CDR3 reads TGTGCCAGCAGCCCCGGACGCGGGGCGGAGACCCAGTACTTC. It codes for CASSPGRGAETQYF. The genes are TRBV4-2 and TRBJ2-5; D is perhaps TRBD2 (6 bases). The V gene's germline CDR1 is LGHNA and CDR2 YNFKEQ. The length of the CDR3 is 14 residues. V was clipped by 4 bases and J by 5 bases, with 14 bases between them.